The 28 T cell receptor beta chains below come from one sample, sequenced in a study of tumor and adjacent non-tumor tissue in lung cancer (dated by TCRdb to 2016 to 2019). RNA was isolated from bulk unsorted tissue, and RNA quality was assessed with a NanoDrop ND-1000 and an Agilent 2100. Library prep was done by multiplex PCR. The listed sequencing device is Illumina HiSeq 2500. TCRbeta libraries were constructed through three rounds of nested PCR with primers (Table S4) according to protocols modified from ARM-PCR. In TCRdb, the public reads were trimmed at Q25 with fastp and aligned with MiXCR, with productive beta chains retained. Rows matching on CDR3 protein sequence are summarized as one entry with the most common DNA and genes. The sample table records 200,000 to 250,000 distinct CDR3 sequences; 71% of these occur just once. The ten largest make up under 30% of the sample. The sequenced sample consisted of lung tumor tissue. The receptors were gathered from a man aged 55 to 69 with non-small cell lung cancer.

Remarks on this clonotype: One base away lies a much larger clone, so this may be a sequencing read error. The V and J genes are TRBV20-1 and TRBJ1-5; 7 nucleotides match TRBD1. The better agreement between TRBJ2-3 and the DNA end casts doubt on the J call. CDR3 size: 12 residues. CDR1 is DFQATT and CDR2 is SNEGSKA in the germline V gene (reference sequence). This CDR3 is CSAIQGNQPQYF. DNA for the CDR3: TGCAGTGCTATACAGGGGAATCAGCCCCAGTATTTT.

Remarks on this clonotype: An end of the junction differs from the germline gene, which may be a read error. The genes are TRBV12-3 or TRBV12-4 and TRBJ2-1; TRBD2 matches at 7 bases. The CDR3 sequence is 16 residues long. CDR3 in amino acids: CASCLRAGAAHNEQFF. The DNA of the CDR3 is TGTGCCAGCTGTTTACGGGCGGGAGCGGCCCACAATGAGCAGTTCTTC.

A few counts support this clonotype. The chain uses TRBV30 and TRBJ1-3, with D possibly TRBD1 on 5 matching bases. Trimming took 2 bases from V and 2 from J, leaving 10 bases between them. The germline V gene has CDR1 GTSNPN and CDR2 SVGIG (reference sequence). This CDR3 contains 14 residues. The CDR3, as DNA: TGTGCCTGGAGTACCCAGGGCGCTGGAAACACCATATATTTT. Translation: CAWSTQGAGNTIYF.

As for this clonotype: One end of the junction varies from germline; a read error may be responsible. The chain couples TRBV4-3 to TRBJ2-2; possible D gene TRBD2, 5 bases. The CDR3 covers 14 residues. The germline gives CDR1 LGHNA, CDR2 YSLEER. The CDR3 loop is CASSQGQETGDLFF. The CDR3 nucleotides read TGCGCCAGCAGCCAAGGGCAGGAGACCGGGGATCTGTTTTTT.

This clonotype was seen only a few times. CDR3 bases: TGTGCCAGCAGTGAAGTAGTAGGGACCGGGGATACGCAGTATTTT. Translation: CASSEVVGTGDTQYF. This chain uses TRBV6-1 with TRBJ2-3; D may correspond to TRBD1 or TRBD2 (5 bases each). There are 15 residues in the CDR3. Germline CDR1 is MNHNS and CDR2 is SASEGT. Trimming shortened V by 1 base and J by 6 bases, and 14 bases separated the two germline ends.

Remarks on this clonotype: At one boundary the junction diverges from the germline segment, which might be a read error. V and J are TRBV20-1 and TRBJ2-1; D uncertain. CDR1 and CDR2 from the germline V gene are DFQATT and SNEGSKA (reference sequence). This CDR3 is built from 11 residues. The CDR3 loop reads CSAVVHNDQFF. The CDR3 DNA reads TGCAGTGCTGTTGTCCACAATGACCAGTTCTTC.

The gene calls are TRBV12-3 or TRBV12-4 and TRBJ2-2; TRBD1 matches 7 bases. V lost 5 bases, J lost 6 bases, and 9 bases stayed unmatched. The CDR3 covers 15 residues. CDR3 in amino acids: CASSIRDSYSGELFF. CDR3 bases: TGTGCCAGCAGTATAAGGGACAGTTACTCCGGGGAGCTGTTTTTT.

As for this clonotype: Given a much more abundant clone one base away, this may be a read error. The genes are TRBV6-6 and TRBJ2-7; the D gene is possibly TRBD1 (8 bases). Trimming left V 8 bases short and J 4 bases short, with 15 bases between. There are 13 residues in the CDR3. The germline V gene has CDR1 MNHNY and CDR2 SVGAGI (reference sequence). CDR3 sequence: CASGGQGGYEQYF. The CDR3 region has the DNA TGTGCCAGCGGCGGACAGGGAGGGTACGAGCAGTACTTC.

This clonotype was counted between two and nine times. The CDR3 bases are TGTGCCTGGAGTGTTGGGTCTGGAAACACCATATATTTT. Residues: CAWSVGSGNTIYF. The chain is built from TRBV30 and TRBJ1-3, with D uncertain. CDR3 length: 13 residues. V was trimmed by 0 bases and J by 1 base, leaving 4 bases between them. Per germline, CDR1 GTSNPN and CDR2 SVGIG (reference sequence).

As regards this clonotype: A much larger clone lies one base from this, so it may be a read error. J is TRBJ2-5 and V is TRBV5-5, with a tentative D call TRBD2 (5 bases). Trimming cost V 4 bases and J 4 bases, with 17 bases left between them. Germline CDR1 is SGHKS and CDR2 is YYEKEE (reference sequence). This CDR3 has 15 residues. Here the CDR3 reads CASSPGMSMIETQYF. CDR3 in DNA: TGTGCCAGCAGCCCCGGGATGTCCATGATAGAGACCCAGTACTTC.

This clonotype has just a few counts. J is TRBJ1-4 and V is TRBV5-5; D perhaps matches TRBD1 (6 bases). This CDR3 has 14 amino acids. CDR1 is SGHKS and CDR2 is YYEKEE in the germline V gene (reference sequence). The ends were cut back, 6 bases at V and 5 bases at J, with 14 bases in the middle. CDR3 DNA sequence: TGTGCCAGCATCTCGGACAGTCCGAATGAAAAACTGTTTTTT. This gives the protein CASISDSPNEKLFF. The full variable domain, in which reference TRBV5-5 and TRBJ1-4 provide the parts outside the CDR3, is DAGVTQSPTHLIKTRGQQVTLRCSPISGHKSVSWYQQVLGQGPQFIFQYYEKEERGRGNFPDRFSARQFPNYSSELNVNALLLGDSALYLCASISDSPNEKLFFGSGTQLSVL.

V is TRBV12-3 or TRBV12-4 and J is TRBJ1-3; D unresolved. The CDR3 runs 17 residues. V was cut by 5 bases and J by 0 bases, with 17 bases left in between. Here the CDR3 reads CASSRTGIGYSGNTIYF. CDR3 nucleotide sequence: TGTGCCAGCAGTCGAACCGGGATAGGATACTCTGGAAACACCATATATTTT.

At least ten counts were recorded for this clonotype. J is TRBJ2-7 and V is TRBV11-3; 9 nucleotides match TRBD1. CDR1 and CDR2 (germline): SGHNT, YENEEA. J was trimmed by 3 bases and V by 1 base; bases with no gene match: 10. This CDR3 is built from 17 residues. This CDR3 is CASSLGVGTGWSYEQYF. The CDR3 DNA reads TGTGCCAGCAGCTTAGGTGTAGGGACAGGGTGGAGCTACGAGCAGTACTTC.

As to this clonotype: Because it lacks the conserved phenylalanine or tryptophan at the end, this CDR3 is likely a read error. The chain joins TRBV20-1 to TRBJ2-7; D unresolved. The CDR3 runs to 12 residues. Germline V gene lookup returns CDR1 DFQATT and CDR2 SNEGSKA (reference sequence). Trimming pared 2 bases from V and 5 bases from J, leaving 10 bases between. The CDR3 sequence is CSARQGFDEQYL. The CDR3 bases are TGCAGTGCTAGACAAGGGTTCGACGAGCAGTACCTC.

With respect to this clonotype: Mismatch with germline at one junction end may stem from a read error. This sequence joins TRBV11-3 and TRBJ2-7, with 7 nucleotides matching TRBD2. The CDR3 runs 16 residues. Germline CDR1 SGHNT, CDR2 YENEEA. DNA for the CDR3: TGTGCCAGTAGCTTAGCCGGGACTACCATCTCCTACGAGCAGTGCTTC. Protein: CASSLAGTTISYEQCF.

This clonotype was seen just once. A much bigger clone sits one base away, suggesting this may be a read error. This chain links TRBV6-2 or TRBV6-3 with TRBJ2-1, with 7 bases fitting TRBD2. Germline CDR1 reads MNHEY; CDR2 reads SVGEGT. The CDR3 totals 15 residues. The CDR3 DNA reads TGTGCCAGCAGTTACCTAGCGGAGGCCTACGATGAGCAGTTCTTC. Translating it yields CASSYLAEAYDEQFF.

A note on this clonotype: The CDR3 does not end in the conserved phenylalanine or tryptophan, so this is likely a read error. V and J are TRBV11-2 and TRBJ2-2, with D possibly being TRBD2 (5 bases). Germline V lookup: CDR1 SGHAT, CDR2 FQNNGV. The CDR3 has 14 residues. V was trimmed by 3 bases and J by 0 bases, leaving 5 bases between them. The CDR3 DNA is TGTGCCAGCAGCTTCGGGACGAACACCGGGGAGCTGTTTTAT. Translation: CASSFGTNTGELFY.

The chain combines TRBV4-2 with TRBJ1-4; D gene unclear. The CDR3 length is 17 residues. Germline assignment: CDR1 LGHNA and CDR2 YNFKEQ. Trimming removed 0 bases at V and 3 bases at J, with 14 bases between. The CDR3 DNA sequence: TGTGCCAGCAGCCAAGATCACGGCCAGACCTCTAATGAAAAACTGTTTTTT. It translates to CASSQDHGQTSNEKLFF.

In the case of this clonotype: The CDR3 ends on some other residue instead of the conserved phenylalanine or tryptophan, so this is likely a read error. The chain links TRBV6-6 to TRBJ1-4; 9 bases are a match to TRBD1. The length of the CDR3 is 16 residues. CDR1 is MNHNY and CDR2 is SVGAGI in the germline V gene (reference sequence). The junction had 7 bases not matched to a gene; V was cut back by 5 bases and J by 3 bases. The CDR3 coding sequence is TGTGCCAGCAGTCTAGGACAGGGGACATCTAATGAAAAACTGTTTTCT. It is translated as CASSLGQGTSNEKLFS.

The V and J genes are TRBV11-2 and TRBJ1-1, with unresolved D. Germline-derived CDR1 and CDR2 are SGHAT and FQNNGV. The length of the CDR3 is 13 residues. The germline V and J ends were trimmed by 7 bases and 1 base, with 10 bases remaining between them. CDR3 amino acids: CASKIVENTEAFF. CDR3 in DNA: TGTGCCAGCAAAATAGTTGAGAACACTGAAGCTTTCTTT.

This clonotype was counted once. The chain uses TRBV4-1 and TRBJ2-7; 9 nucleotides match TRBD1. The V gene's germline CDR1 is MGHRA and CDR2 YSYEKL. The CDR3 totals 18 residues. Unmatched junction bases numbered 17, after V lost 4 bases and J lost 4 bases. CDR3 in DNA: TGCGCCAGCAGCCTAGAACGTACTGGGACAGGGTCTGAGTACGAGCAGTACTTC. This gives the protein CASSLERTGTGSEYEQYF.

The rearrangement uses TRBV4-1 and TRBJ2-2; a possible D gene is TRBD2 (6 bases). CDR1 MGHRA and CDR2 YSYEKL come from the germline V gene. Trimming pared 0 bases from V and 0 bases from J, leaving 11 bases between. The CDR3 sequence is 17 residues long. The CDR3: CASSQDRGYTNTGELFF. CDR3 coding DNA: TGCGCCAGCAGCCAAGACCGGGGGTATACGAACACCGGGGAGCTGTTTTTT.

Worth noting for this clonotype: Here the CDR3 omits its conserved ending phenylalanine or tryptophan, so a read error is the likely source. The chain joins TRBV4-2 to TRBJ1-4; D uncertain. With 0 bases removed from V and 11 bases from J, the gap between germline ends came to 16 bases. This CDR3 region has 15 residues. Germline lookup yields CDR1 LGHNA and CDR2 YNFKEQ. The CDR3 DNA sequence: TGTGCCAGCAGCCAAGATGTCCGATCTGGTGATAAACTGTTTCTT. This codes for CASSQDVRSGDKLFL.

Concerning this clonotype itself: Since a much larger clone is just one base distant, this may be a read error. The CDR3 protein is CASEGRRGYTF. CDR3 nucleotides: TGTGCCAGCGAAGGAAGGCGCGGCTACACCTTC. The chain combines TRBV12-3 or TRBV12-4 with TRBJ1-2; D gene ambiguous. The CDR3 has 11 amino acids. The V end lost 8 bases, the J end lost 8 bases, and 12 bases lay between the germline ends.

The chain couples TRBV6-5 to TRBJ1-1; possibly TRBD1 for D (6 bases). Germline V gene lookup returns CDR1 MNHEY and CDR2 SVGAGI. V dropped 6 bases and J dropped 1 base, with 18 bases sitting between them. The CDR3 has 16 amino acids. The CDR3 region is CASRLGGTGWNTEAFF. The CDR3 DNA sequence: TGTGCCAGCAGGCTAGGGGGTACAGGGTGGAACACTGAAGCTTTCTTT.

Concerning this clonotype itself: The conserved phenylalanine or tryptophan normally closing the CDR3 is absent here, so this likely arose from a read error. The chain combines TRBV12-5 with TRBJ2-2; 9 bases fit TRBD2. This CDR3 spans 17 amino acids. Germline V gives CDR1 LGHNT, CDR2 FRNRAP. V lost 6 bases, J lost 5 bases, and 13 bases stayed unmatched. The CDR3 bases are TGTGCTAGTGGCCCAGGGGGTAGCGGGAGTAGTACCGGGGAGCTGTTTTAT. Its protein product is CASGPGGSGSSTGELFY.

The chain joins TRBV20-1 to TRBJ1-2, with 10 positions matching TRBD1. Germline lookup yields CDR1 DFQATT and CDR2 SNEGSKA (reference sequence). V trimming: 3 bases; J trimming: 6 bases; junction bases outside the gene matches: 7. The CDR3 consists of 14 residues. CDR3 bases: TGCAGTGCTAGCGTAAGACAGGGGGCAGATGGCTACACCTTC. Translation gives CSASVRQGADGYTF.

The gene calls are TRBV20-1 and TRBJ2-7, with 11 bases identical to TRBD2. This CDR3 is 18 amino acids long. After removal of 1 base from V and 1 base from J, the junction contained 12 bases not matched to a gene. Germline V gene lookup returns CDR1 DFQATT and CDR2 SNEGSKA (reference sequence). The CDR3 nucleotides read TGCAGTGCTAGAGGATCGGCACTAGCGGGGGCGAGATCCTACGAGCAGTACTTC. Translating gives CSARGSALAGARSYEQYF.